Only a few counts were recorded for the clone carrying this T cell receptor beta chain. The sample is drawn from a study of spatial heterogeneity in lung cancer. Germline V CDR1 and CDR2: SGHTA, FQGNSA. The CDR3 runs 13 residues. V shed 4 bases and J shed 5 bases, with 11 bases lying between them. TCR cDNA molecules each had a unique molecular identifier. TCRdb redid the calling of the 5' RACE reads with MiXCR, one entry per CDR3 protein. In the table there are 4,500 to 6,000 distinct CDR3 sequences, 10% to 15% of which are singletons. As for time point: sample taken at primary tumor resection. In each case, whole RNA from tumor, nontumor lung or frozen PBMC was sequenced unsorted.

V usage is TRBV7-2 and J usage is TRBJ1-1; a possible D gene is TRBD1 (5 bases). Sample: normal lung tissue next to the tumor, taken at surgery. This TCR derives from a female donor with early-stage non-small cell lung cancer. As DNA, the CDR3 is TGTGCCAGCAGCTCGGTAGGGGCGACTGAAGCTTTCTTT. It encodes CASSSVGATEAFF.